The next 9 T cell receptor beta chains were all read from a single sample in a study of control samples from healthy donors and cancer patients (dated by TCRdb to about 2020). The library relied on the immunoSEQ multiplex PCR assay. TCRdb limited this immuneACCESS table to in-frame rearrangements with V and J called. A share of clones is missing; checked studies link under half to unresolved V genes, and the rest is unexplained. The sample profile shows just under 75,000 clones; more than 85% of them were found once. The ten biggest clones cover about 4% of the sample. Source material: blood. These receptors came from a woman in her fifties or sixties in good health.

V gene TRBV30 combines with J gene TRBJ1-6, with 9 bases lining up with TRBD1. The CDR3 spans 15 residues. Germline lookup yields CDR1 GTSNPN and CDR2 SVGIG (reference sequence). Unmatched junction bases numbered 14, after V lost 7 bases and J lost 10 bases. The CDR3 reads CASTPWGQGESPLHF. In DNA form, the CDR3 reads TGTGCCTCGACTCCGTGGGGACAGGGTGAATCACCCCTCCACTTT.

This chain connects TRBV7-8 to TRBJ1-3; D is undetermined. This CDR3 contains 15 residues. Germline values: CDR1 SGHVS, CDR2 FQNEAQ. V lost 2 bases, J lost 1 base, and 9 bases lay in between. The CDR3 bases are TGTGCCAGCAGCTTACAAAGCTATTCTGGAAACACCATATATTTT. Translation: CASSLQSYSGNTIYF.

The rearrangement links TRBV28 to TRBJ2-1; possible D gene TRBD1, 5 bases. In germline, CDR1 is MDHEN, CDR2 SYDVKM. The CDR3 totals 18 residues. V was cut by 5 bases and J by 4 bases, with 24 bases left in between. The CDR3 spells CASSPNIRREKFYNEQFF. CDR3 in DNA: TGTGCCAGCAGTCCAAACATCCGCAGGGAAAAATTTTACAATGAGCAGTTCTTC. The full variable domain, its missing parts supplied by reference TRBV28 and TRBJ2-1, is DVKVTQSSRYLVKRTGEKVFLECVQDMDHENMFWYRQDPGLGLRLIYFSYDVKMKEKGDIPEGYSVSREKKERFSLILESASTNQTSMYLCASSPNIRREKFYNEQFFGPGTRLTVL.

The chain employs TRBV2 and TRBJ1-2; a possible D gene is TRBD1 (5 bases). The V gene's germline CDR1 is SNHLY and CDR2 FYNNEI. Trimming pared 3 bases from V and 8 bases from J, leaving 7 bases between. The CDR3 length is 11 residues. Here the CDR3 DNA reads TGTGCCAGCAGTGATTGGGGCGGCTACACCTTC. Translated: CASSDWGGYTF.

The CDR3 sequence is CASSPGWETQYF. The DNA of the CDR3 is TGTGCCAGCTCGCCAGGTTGGGAGACCCAGTACTTC. This rearrangement joins TRBV28 to TRBJ2-5; D is unclear. The V gene's germline CDR1 is MDHEN and CDR2 SYDVKM. V lost 8 bases and J 5 bases, leaving 12 bases between the germline ends. The CDR3 length is 12 residues.

The V and J genes are TRBV11-2 and TRBJ2-7, with 9 nucleotides matching TRBD1. The junction had 7 bases not matched to a gene; V was cut back by 3 bases and J by 4 bases. The CDR3 is made up of 15 amino acids. Per germline, CDR1 SGHAT and CDR2 FQNNGV. In nucleotides, the CDR3 is TGTGCCAGCAGCTTTGGACAGGGGAGTTTTTACGAGCAGTACTTC. Translated, it gives CASSFGQGSFYEQYF.

The chain recombines TRBV6-5 with TRBJ1-6; D uncertain. The CDR3 has 12 amino acids. The germline V gene has CDR1 MNHEY and CDR2 SVGAGI. V lost 5 bases to trimming and J lost 8 bases, with 7 bases between them. DNA of the CDR3: TGTGCCAGCAGTCGAACGGATTCACCCCTCCACTTT. Translation: CASSRTDSPLHF.

The V gene is TRBV29-1, the J gene TRBJ2-7, with TRBD2 matching 8 bases. The germline CDR1 and CDR2 sequences are SQVTM and ANQGSEA. The CDR3 sequence is 12 residues long. The J segment lost 4 bases and the V segment lost 7 bases, leaving 6 bases of the junction unmatched. DNA of the CDR3: TGCAGCGCCCGCGGGACTAGGTACGAGCAGTACTTC. Its translation is CSARGTRYEQYF.

This chain's CDR3 is CASRPGVGGYTF. Here the CDR3 DNA reads TGTGCCAGCAGGCCCGGGGTAGGTGGCTACACCTTC. V gene TRBV6-6 combines with J gene TRBJ1-2; no reliable D call. Between the trimmed V and J ends, which lost 6 bases and 7 bases, there was a span of 12 bases. Germline V CDR1 and CDR2: MNHNY, SVGAGI (reference sequence). The length of the CDR3 is 12 residues.